This T cell receptor beta chain was sequenced for a study of shared clonotypes between healthy human individuals. Whole-study findings and limits: An expected dependence of interdonor clonotype sharing on sequencing depth was noted.

At the deep level, the assay was run. The table came from immunoSEQ multiplex PCR; TCRdb's copy has only in-frame clones and leaves some out. Found here are hundreds of thousands of clones, 90% to 98% of them singletons; the top ten hold 0.2% to 0.25%. Comments on this clone: Its antigen is still unknown.

The germline CDR1 and CDR2 sequences are SGHRS and YFSETQ. J was trimmed by 4 bases and V by 4 bases; bases with no gene match: 10. The length of the CDR3 is 16 residues. Naive CD8 isolation took CD45RO-negative cells positively selected for CCR7 and excluded terminally differentiated effector memory CD45RA+ cells. The study drew all its donors from Caucasian adults living in Nashville, Tennessee. The material sequenced was naive CD8+ T cells sorted from blood. The chain combines TRBV5-1 with TRBJ2-7, with TRBD1 matching 11 bases. The sequence came from a man aged 25 to 40 in good health. CDR3 amino acids: CASSPGQGVPFYEQYF. The CDR3 nucleotides read TGCGCCAGCAGCCCGGGACAGGGGGTGCCTTTTTACGAGCAGTACTTC.